The 23 T cell receptor beta chains reported below all come from one sample, sequenced in a study of cytomegalovirus exposure and HLA in healthy donors. The PCR had 60 Vbeta and 13 Jbeta primers. The table came from immunoSEQ multiplex PCR; TCRdb's copy has only in-frame clones and leaves some out. This table has some 41,000 clones, 68% appearing once. Source material: PBMCs. The receptors shown here come from a man aged 35 to 55 in good health and CMV-seronegative.

The chain combines TRBV7-2 with TRBJ1-5; D gene unclear. CDR1 is SGHTA, CDR2 FQGNSA, per germline. The CDR3 is 13 amino acids. V was clipped by 1 base and J by 4 bases, with 5 bases between them. The CDR3 reads CASSLVPNQPQHF. In nucleotides, the CDR3 is TGTGCCAGCAGCTTAGTCCCTAATCAGCCCCAGCATTTT.

This chain uses TRBV15 with TRBJ1-5; possibly TRBD1 for D (5 bases). The CDR3 has 13 residues. Deletions cut 6 bases from V and 4 bases from J, with 10 bases between. Germline V gene sequence: CDR1 LNHNV, CDR2 YYDKDF (reference sequence). CDR3 in DNA: TGTGCCACCAGACGACAGCCTAATCAGCCCCAGCATTTT. It specifies CATRRQPNQPQHF.

The chain carries TRBV6-1 and TRBJ1-5; possible D gene TRBD1, 5 bases. V lost 2 bases, J lost 6 bases, and 14 bases lay in between. Germline V gene lookup returns CDR1 MNHNS and CDR2 SASEGT. The CDR3 runs 15 residues. CDR3 DNA: TGTGCCAGCAGTGAAATCCGGGCAGGGATTCAGCCCCAGCATTTT. As protein: CASSEIRAGIQPQHF.

This chain joins TRBV2 and TRBJ1-2; 10 bases map to TRBD1. The V and J ends lost 6 bases and 8 bases, in that order; junction bases with no gene match: 6. This CDR3 is 13 amino acids long. CDR1 and CDR2 (germline): SNHLY, FYNNEI. The CDR3 spells CASRTGGDLGYTF. The CDR3 nucleotides read TGTGCCAGCAGGACAGGGGGCGATTTGGGCTACACCTTC.

The V call is TRBV6-5, the J call TRBJ2-1, with a tentative D call TRBD2 (7 bases). Germline assignment: CDR1 MNHEY and CDR2 SVGAGI. The CDR3 loop spans 11 amino acids. The V gene lost 8 bases and the J gene lost 9 bases, with 11 bases spanning the gap. DNA for the CDR3: TGTGCCAGCGGGGGGGGCAGTGAGCAGTTCTTC. It specifies CASGGGSEQFF.

This clone came up a few times. Other nucleotide sequences from this sample produce the same CDR3. This sequence joins TRBV7-2 and TRBJ2-6; 10 bases map to TRBD1. The V gene's germline CDR1 is SGHTA and CDR2 FQGNSA. Trimming cost V 4 bases and J 4 bases; bases outside gene matches: 4. The length of the CDR3 is 16 residues. CDR3 loop: CASSSDRGMGANVLTF. The CDR3 DNA follows: TGTGCCAGCAGCTCGGACAGGGGGATGGGGGCCAACGTCCTGACTTTC.

V usage is TRBV4-3 and J usage is TRBJ2-3; 14 nucleotides line up with TRBD2. Germline CDR1 reads LGHNA; CDR2 reads YSLEER. This CDR3 has 17 residues. V shed 0 bases, J shed 4 bases, and the junction held 3 bases outside the gene matches. CDR3: CASSQDGTSGGADTQYF. The DNA for the CDR3 is TGCGCCAGCAGCCAAGATGGGACTAGCGGGGGAGCAGATACGCAGTATTTT.

V is TRBV25-1 and J is TRBJ1-2; possible D gene TRBD1, 5 bases. Germline V gene sequence: CDR1 MGHDK, CDR2 SYGVNS. Between the trimmed V and J ends, which lost 6 bases and 6 bases, there was a span of 14 bases. This CDR3 has 13 amino acids. Here the CDR3 reads CASRDREGNGYTF. In nucleotides, the CDR3 is TGTGCCAGCAGGGATAGGGAGGGGAATGGCTACACCTTC.

This clone showed up just a few times. V usage is TRBV29-1 and J usage is TRBJ2-3; 8 bases align to TRBD2. The V segment lost 7 bases and the J segment 0 bases; nucleotides outside the gene matches: 6. The V gene's germline CDR1 is SQVTM and CDR2 ANQGSEA. The CDR3 contains 14 residues. The CDR3 is CSGPSGRSTDTQYF. The DNA of the CDR3 is TGCAGCGGCCCTAGCGGGCGTAGCACAGATACGCAGTATTTT.

This chain joins TRBV4-3 and TRBJ2-5, with a weak D call TRBD2 (7 bases). The CDR3 is made up of 18 amino acids. Trimming removed 4 bases from V and 1 base from J, with 22 bases in between. CDR1 is LGHNA and CDR2 is YSLEER in the germline V gene. CDR3 nucleotide sequence: TGCGCCAGCAGCCGGATAAGAAGACGGGCGGGGGCCCAAGAGACCCAGTACTTC. Translating gives CASSRIRRRAGAQETQYF.

The chain links TRBV5-1 to TRBJ2-5, with 9 nucleotides matching TRBD2. The CDR3 spans 14 residues. Trimming took 2 bases from V and 3 from J; bases not matched to a gene: 2. CDR1 and CDR2 (germline): SGHRS, YFSETQ. The DNA for the CDR3 is TGCGCCAGCAGCTTAAGACTAGCGGAAGAGACCCAGTACTTC. The encoded protein is CASSLRLAEETQYF.

The chain combines TRBV28 with TRBJ2-3, with D tentatively TRBD2 (5 bases). CDR1 MDHEN and CDR2 SYDVKM come from the germline V gene. V was cut by 6 bases and J by 0 bases, with 22 bases left in between. This CDR3 has 18 amino acids. CDR3 amino acids: CASSQTGFHPRSTDTQYF. In DNA, the CDR3 is TGTGCCAGCAGCCAAACGGGGTTTCACCCAAGAAGCACAGATACGCAGTATTTT.

The J gene is TRBJ1-5, the V gene TRBV2, with 7 bases matching TRBD1. The germline V gene has CDR1 SNHLY and CDR2 FYNNEI. This CDR3 contains 13 residues. V dropped 6 bases and J dropped 5; count of bases not matched to a gene: 4. CDR3 DNA sequence: TGTGCCAGCAGCCGGGACAGACATCAGCCCCAGCATTTT. It yields the protein CASSRDRHQPQHF. Together with reference TRBV2 and TRBJ1-5, the CDR3 gives the full variable domain: EPEVTQTPSHQVTQMGQEVILRCVPISNHLYFYWYRQILGQKVEFLVSFYNNEISEKSEIFDDQFSVERPDGSNFTLKIRSTKLEDSAMYFCASSRDRHQPQHFGDGTRLSIL.

The rearrangement uses TRBV7-2 and TRBJ1-1, with D uncertain. V was pared by 3 bases and J by 1 base, with 6 bases between. Germline V gene lookup returns CDR1 SGHTA and CDR2 FQGNSA. The CDR3 consists of 13 residues. The CDR3 here is CASSFNRNTEAFF. CDR3 bases: TGTGCCAGCAGCTTTAATAGGAACACTGAAGCTTTCTTT. The full variable domain, rest sourced from reference TRBV7-2 and TRBJ1-1, is GAGVSQSPSNKVTEKGKDVELRCDPISGHTALYWYRQSLGQGLEFLIYFQGNSAPDKSGLPSDRFSAERTGGSVSTLTIQRTQQEDSAVYLCASSFNRNTEAFFGQGTRLTVV.

The genes are TRBV28 and TRBJ2-6, with TRBD1 identical over 7 bases. Per germline, CDR1 MDHEN and CDR2 SYDVKM. CDR3 size: 17 residues. After removal of 3 bases from V and 3 bases from J, the junction contained 8 bases not matched to a gene. The CDR3 spells CASSFRRGPRGANVLTF. In nucleotides, the CDR3 is TGTGCCAGCAGTTTCCGAAGGGGGCCTCGTGGGGCCAACGTCCTGACTTTC.

The V and J genes are TRBV2 and TRBJ2-7, with D possibly being TRBD1 (6 bases). V lost 8 bases and J 4 bases, leaving 12 bases between the germline ends. The CDR3 is 12 amino acids. Germline CDR1 reads SNHLY; CDR2 reads FYNNEI. The CDR3 loop is CASGGQLYEQYF. Written as DNA, the CDR3 is TGTGCCAGCGGAGGACAGCTTTACGAGCAGTACTTC.

The J gene is TRBJ2-7, the V gene TRBV5-8; D unresolved. Germline CDR1 is SGHTS and CDR2 is YDEGEE. The CDR3 spans 13 residues. V dropped 3 bases and J dropped 2 bases, with 9 bases sitting between them. CDR3 region: CASSSHRAYEQYF. Written as DNA, the CDR3 is TGTGCCAGCAGCTCTCACCGAGCCTACGAGCAGTACTTC.

This clone came up a few times. The V and J genes are TRBV7-6 and TRBJ2-2; maybe TRBD1 (5 bases). V gave up 2 bases and J gave up 0 bases, with 7 bases separating them. This CDR3 is built from 15 residues. Germline CDR1 reads SGHVS; CDR2 reads FNYEAQ. The CDR3 nucleotides are TGTGCCAGCAGCTTACAAGGGGCGAACACCGGGGAGCTGTTTTTT. Translation: CASSLQGANTGELFF.

The chain couples TRBV4-2 to TRBJ1-4, with TRBD1 matching over 8 bases. This CDR3 has 19 residues. The J segment lost 3 bases and the V segment lost 2 bases, leaving 14 bases of the junction unmatched. In germline, CDR1 is LGHNA, CDR2 YNFKEQ. The CDR3 loop reads CASSQRAPRQGRSNEKLFF. CDR3 DNA sequence: TGTGCCAGCAGCCAAAGAGCCCCCCGACAGGGGCGGTCTAATGAAAAACTGTTTTTT.

The chain carries TRBV6-5 and TRBJ2-7; 9 bases are shared with TRBD1. The CDR3 is made up of 14 amino acids. CDR1 is MNHEY and CDR2 is SVGAGI in the germline V gene. V was pared by 5 bases and J by 5 bases, with 7 bases of the junction left unmatched. The CDR3 loop is CASSTGTGMNEQYF. The CDR3, as DNA: TGTGCCAGCAGTACGGGGACAGGGATGAACGAGCAGTACTTC.

The chain has TRBV28 and TRBJ1-5, with D maybe TRBD1 (6 bases). This CDR3 region has 14 residues. Trimming removed 2 bases at V and 7 bases at J, with 12 bases between. Per the germline V gene, CDR1 is MDHEN and CDR2 is SYDVKM. In DNA, the CDR3 is TGTGCCAGCAGTTTAACAGGGAAGGAGCAGCCCCAGCATTTT. Its translation is CASSLTGKEQPQHF. The full variable domain, its missing parts supplied by reference TRBV28 and TRBJ1-5, is DVKVTQSSRYLVKRTGEKVFLECVQDMDHENMFWYRQDPGLGLRLIYFSYDVKMKEKGDIPEGYSVSREKKERFSLILESASTNQTSMYLCASSLTGKEQPQHFGDGTRLSIL.

The CDR3 here is CASGLFPGQGLGEQFF. For the CDR3, the DNA is TGTGCTAGTGGTTTGTTCCCGGGACAGGGTCTGGGTGAGCAGTTCTTC. The genes are TRBV12-5 and TRBJ2-1; TRBD1 agrees at 9 bases. The CDR3 runs to 16 residues. Per germline, CDR1 LGHNT and CDR2 FRNRAP. Trimming cost V 2 bases and J 9 bases; bases outside gene matches: 11. Together with reference TRBV12-5 and TRBJ2-1, the CDR3 gives the full variable domain: DARVTQTPRHKVTEMGQEVTMRCQPILGHNTVFWYRQTMMQGLELLAYFRNRAPLDDSGMPKDRFSAEMPDATLATLKIQPSEPRDSAVYFCASGLFPGQGLGEQFFGPGTRLTVL.

This clone was counted a few times. The chain links TRBV6-5 to TRBJ2-7, with 9 bases fitting TRBD2. The CDR3 is 14 residues long. CDR1 and CDR2 (germline): MNHEY, SVGAGI. V shed 2 bases, J shed 6 bases, and the junction held 5 bases outside the gene matches. The CDR3 nucleotides read TGTGCCAGCAGTTACCTCCTAGCGGGGACCGAGCAGTACTTC. Amino acids: CASSYLLAGTEQYF.